This T cell receptor (beta chain) was sequenced during a study of cytomegalovirus exposure and HLA in healthy donors. J lost 5 bases, V lost 3 bases, and 7 bases had no gene match. Per germline, CDR1 SEHNR and CDR2 FQNEAQ (reference sequence). CDR3 length equals 15 residues. Among the donors, all were healthy bone marrow donors. 60 Vbeta and 13 Jbeta primers were used in PCR. Generated by immunoSEQ multiplex PCR, the TCRdb table keeps only in-frame clones and is missing some. The sample lists 150,000 to 200,000 clones, roughly 80% occurring once. Sequencing used PBMCs. This chain connects TRBV7-9 to TRBJ2-3; TRBD1 matches 8 bases. The clonotype was recovered from a man aged 25 to 40 in good health and CMV-seropositive. CDR3: CASSFTGTGIDTQYF. In DNA form, the CDR3 reads TGTGCCAGCAGCTTTACCGGGACAGGCATAGATACGCAGTATTTT.